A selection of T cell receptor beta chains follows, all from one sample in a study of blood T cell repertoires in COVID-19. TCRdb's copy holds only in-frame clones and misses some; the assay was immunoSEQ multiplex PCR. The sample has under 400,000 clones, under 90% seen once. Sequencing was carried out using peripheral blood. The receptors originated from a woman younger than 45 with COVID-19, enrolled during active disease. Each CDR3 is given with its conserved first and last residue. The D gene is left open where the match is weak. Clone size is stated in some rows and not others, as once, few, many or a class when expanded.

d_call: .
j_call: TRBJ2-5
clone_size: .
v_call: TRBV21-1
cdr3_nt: TGTGCCAGCAGCAAAGTCCGGACTAGCGGGAGTTCGGAGACCCAGTACTTC
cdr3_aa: CASSKVRTSGSSETQYF

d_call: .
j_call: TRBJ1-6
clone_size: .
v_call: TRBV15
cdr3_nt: TGTGCCACCAGCAGAGGGCGGGGGCTGTCTTCACCCCTCCACTTT
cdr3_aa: CATSRGRGLSSPLHF

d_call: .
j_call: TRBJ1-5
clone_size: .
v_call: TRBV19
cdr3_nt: TGTGCCAGTAGAACAACCGGGGTCTCTGGGGGCAATCAGCCCCAGCATTTT
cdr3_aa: CASRTTGVSGGNQPQHF

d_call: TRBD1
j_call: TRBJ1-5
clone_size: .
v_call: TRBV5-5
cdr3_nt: TGTGCCAGCAGCTTGGTAACAGGGGAAAATCAGCCCCAGCATTTT
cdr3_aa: CASSLVTGENQPQHF

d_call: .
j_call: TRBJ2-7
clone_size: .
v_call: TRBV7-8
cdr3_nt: TGTGCCAGCAGCTTAGAGGCGGGTAGGGATGACGAGCAGTACTTC
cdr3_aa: CASSLEAGRDDEQYF

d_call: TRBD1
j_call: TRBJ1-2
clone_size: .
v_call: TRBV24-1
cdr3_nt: TGTGCCACCTCTAGGGACAGATCATATGGCTACACCTTC
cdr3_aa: CATSRDRSYGYTF

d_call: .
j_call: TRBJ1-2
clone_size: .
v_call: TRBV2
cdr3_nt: TGTGCCAGCAGTCCTCAATATTCCGGTGGCTACACCTTC
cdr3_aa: CASSPQYSGGYTF

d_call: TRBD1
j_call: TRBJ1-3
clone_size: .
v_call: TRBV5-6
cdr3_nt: TGTGCCAGCAGCACAGGGGGCACTGGAAACACCATATATTTT
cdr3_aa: CASSTGGTGNTIYF

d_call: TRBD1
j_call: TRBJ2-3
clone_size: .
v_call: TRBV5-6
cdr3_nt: TGTGCCAGCAGCATGGACAGGGTACGCACAGATACGCAGTATTTT
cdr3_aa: CASSMDRVRTDTQYF

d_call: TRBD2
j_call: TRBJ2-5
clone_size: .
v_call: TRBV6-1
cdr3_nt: TGTGCCAGCAGTGGCGAAGGACTAGCGGGAGTTGAGACCCAGTACTTC
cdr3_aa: CASSGEGLAGVETQYF

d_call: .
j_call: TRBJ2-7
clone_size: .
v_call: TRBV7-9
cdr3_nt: TGTGCCAGTGCGACAGGCCTGGGCGAGCAGTACTTC
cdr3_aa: CASATGLGEQYF

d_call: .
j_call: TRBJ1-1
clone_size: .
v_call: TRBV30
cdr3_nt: TGTGCCTGGACCTTACAGAGGGCGAACACTGAAGCTTTCTTT
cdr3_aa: CAWTLQRANTEAFF

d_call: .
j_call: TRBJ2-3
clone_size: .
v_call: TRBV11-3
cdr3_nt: TGTGCCAGCAGCCCTAGGACTCCGAAAGGTACAGATACGCAGTATTTT
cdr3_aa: CASSPRTPKGTDTQYF

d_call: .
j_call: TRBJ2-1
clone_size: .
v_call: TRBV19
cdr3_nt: TGTGCCAGTAGTATAGATCCAGGGCTAGCCTACAATGAGCAGTTCTTC
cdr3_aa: CASSIDPGLAYNEQFF

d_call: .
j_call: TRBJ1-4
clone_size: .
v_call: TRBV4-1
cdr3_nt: TGCGCCAGCAGCCGCCACAGGACAACTAATGAAAAACTGTTTTTT
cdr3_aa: CASSRHRTTNEKLFF

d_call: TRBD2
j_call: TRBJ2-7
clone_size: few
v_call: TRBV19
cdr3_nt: TGTGCCAGTAGTGCCCTAGCGGGGCTCTACGAGCAGTACTTC
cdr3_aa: CASSALAGLYEQYF